This is a list of T cell receptor beta chains from one sample in a study of shared clonotypes between healthy human individuals. Method: immunoSEQ multiplex PCR; TCRdb's copy keeps in-frame clones and lacks some. The sample lists 1.5 million to 2.5 million clones, about 94% occurring once. The sequenced material came from naive CD8+ T cells sorted from blood. The origin of the receptors is a man between 18 and 35 years old in good health. Each CDR3 is given with its conserved first and last residue. Fields, in order: D gene, clone size, J gene, V gene, CDR3 protein, CDR3 DNA. D genes are given only for firm matches. Clone size is not always given. Where it is, it says once, few, many or a class for expanded clones.

- - TRBJ2-7 TRBV30 CAWSVGRAYEQYF TGTGCCTGGAGTGTGGGCAGGGCCTACGAGCAGTACTTC
TRBD2 once TRBJ2-7 TRBV10-2 CASSETSGGGRQYF TGCGCCAGCAGTGAGACTAGCGGGGGAGGTAGGCAGTACTTC
TRBD2 - TRBJ2-3 TRBV9 CASSVSGREDTQYF TGTGCCAGCAGCGTATCTGGGAGGGAAGATACGCAGTATTTT
- - TRBJ2-7 TRBV30 CAWSADQGYEQYF TGTGCCTGGAGTGCTGATCAGGGGTACGAGCAGTACTTC
- - TRBJ2-3 TRBV2 CASSEDRGNTDTQYF TGTGCCAGCAGTGAAGACCGGGGGAACACAGATACGCAGTATTTT
- - TRBJ2-7 TRBV25-1 CASSALGSYEQYF TGTGCCAGCAGTGCGTTAGGCTCCTACGAGCAGTACTTC
TRBD2 once TRBJ2-1 TRBV2 CASSGERTGLAGVPVSSYNEQFF TGTGCCAGCAGTGGGGAGAGGACGGGACTAGCGGGAGTCCCCGTGAGCTCCTACAATGAGCAGTTCTTC
TRBD1 - TRBJ2-7 TRBV30 CAWSGRDREIWYEQYF TGTGCCTGGAGTGGCCGGGACAGGGAAATTTGGTACGAGCAGTACTTC
- few TRBJ1-5 TRBV19 CASSIGGRPQPQHF TGTGCCAGTAGTATTGGGGGGAGACCTCAGCCCCAGCATTTT
TRBD1 - TRBJ2-7 TRBV7-9 CASSLAQGALNEQYF TGTGCCAGCAGCTTAGCGCAGGGGGCTCTGAACGAGCAGTACTTC
- - TRBJ1-2 TRBV5-1 CASSTLQGDYGYTF TGCGCCAGCAGCACCCTACAGGGTGACTATGGCTACACCTTC
- - TRBJ1-1 TRBV10-1 CASSEAKMRHTEAFF TGCGCCAGCAGTGAGGCCAAGATGCGCCACACTGAAGCTTTCTTT
TRBD1 - TRBJ2-7 TRBV4-1 CASSQEGTGAWEQYF TGCGCCAGCAGCCAAGAAGGGACAGGCGCCTGGGAGCAGTACTTC
- - TRBJ2-7 TRBV27 CASSFGDTTYEQYF TGTGCCAGCAGTTTCGGAGACACCACCTACGAGCAGTACTTC
- - TRBJ2-1 TRBV11-2 CASSLHGGDGNEQFF TGTGCCAGCAGCTTACATGGCGGAGACGGGAATGAGCAGTTCTTC
TRBD2 few TRBJ2-2 TRBV27 CASSLAGGPGELFF TGTGCCAGCAGCCTAGCGGGAGGCCCCGGGGAGCTGTTTTTT
- - TRBJ1-6 TRBV18 CASSPPGQTTFSSYNSPLHF TGTGCCAGCTCACCCCCGGGACAAACGACATTTAGCTCCTATAATTCACCCCTCCACTTT
- - TRBJ1-1 TRBV13 CASSSPSYPTENTEAFF TGTGCCAGCAGCTCACCCTCTTATCCCACAGAGAACACTGAAGCTTTCTTT
TRBD1 - TRBJ2-5 TRBV27 CASSLQGYQETQYF TGTGCCAGCAGCCTACAGGGGTACCAAGAGACCCAGTACTTC
TRBD1 - TRBJ2-5 TRBV25-1 CASSERGTAQETQYF TGTGCCAGCAGTGAGCGAGGGACAGCTCAAGAGACCCAGTACTTC
TRBD1 - TRBJ1-2 TRBV27 CASSPNAGTGIFYTF TGTGCCAGCAGTCCGAACGCCGGGACAGGGATTTTCTACACCTTC
TRBD1 - TRBJ2-3 TRBV7-9 CASSLVTGESDTQYF TGTGCCAGCAGCTTAGTAACAGGGGAGTCAGATACGCAGTATTTT
- - TRBJ2-3 TRBV13 CASSLGLDKITDTQYF TGTGCCAGCAGCTTAGGCCTCGACAAAATCACAGATACGCAGTATTTT
- - TRBJ2-3 TRBV10-1 CASSGGILTDTQYF TGCGCCAGCAGTGGGGGAATCCTCACAGATACGCAGTATTTT
TRBD1 - TRBJ1-4 TRBV14 CASSQDRTGAGEKLFF TGTGCCAGCAGCCAAGACCGGACAGGGGCTGGGGAAAAACTGTTTTTT
- - TRBJ1-6 TRBV9 CASSPGVPPLHF TGTGCCAGCAGCCCCGGGGTTCCACCCCTCCACTTT
TRBD2 - TRBJ2-3 TRBV9 CASSAGTSGTSSTDTQYF TGTGCCAGCAGCGCCGGGACTAGCGGTACCTCTAGCACAGATACGCAGTATTTT
TRBD1 - TRBJ2-7 TRBV6-6 CASGQTYEQYF TGTGCCTCGGGACAGACCTACGAGCAGTACTTC
- - TRBJ2-2 TRBV4-1 CASRAVGGINTGELFF TGCGCCAGCCGGGCTGTGGGCGGGATCAACACCGGGGAGCTGTTTTTT
- - TRBJ2-3 TRBV5-1 CASSPRLAYF TGCGCCAGCAGCCCCCGGCTAGCCTATTTT
TRBD1 - TRBJ1-1 TRBV6-5 CASTATGGLGTEAFF TGTGCCAGCACCGCAACAGGGGGCCTAGGCACTGAAGCTTTCTTT
- - TRBJ2-7 TRBV9 CASSPGQWGYEQYF TGTGCCAGCAGCCCGGGCCAGTGGGGCTACGAGCAGTACTTC
- - TRBJ2-7 TRBV6-6 CASSYRGRNEQYF TGTGCCAGCAGTTACCGGGGAAGAAACGAGCAGTACTTC
- once TRBJ2-7 TRBV10-2 CASSESARGGTQYF TGCGCCAGCAGTGAGTCGGCTCGGGGAGGCACGCAGTACTTC
- - TRBJ1-5 TRBV30 CAWSDGPASNQPQHF TGTGCCTGGAGCGACGGCCCGGCGAGCAATCAGCCCCAGCATTTT
- - TRBJ2-7 TRBV10-3 CAISEPDRNYEQYF TGTGCCATCAGTGAACCCGACAGAAACTACGAGCAGTACTTC
- - TRBJ2-5 TRBV6-1 CASSDLVQYTQETQYF TGTGCCAGCAGTGATCTCGTACAGTACACTCAAGAGACCCAGTACTTC
- - TRBJ1-6 TRBV5-1 CASSLAGVPSYNSPLHF TGCGCCAGCAGCTTGGCCGGGGTACCCTCCTATAATTCACCCCTCCACTTT
TRBD2 - TRBJ2-2 TRBV28 CASSPLAGGPHTGELFF TGTGCCAGCAGTCCGTTAGCGGGGGGGCCTCACACCGGGGAGCTGTTTTTT
TRBD2 - TRBJ2-3 TRBV29-1 CSVEAAGGPPATQYF TGCAGCGTTGAAGCCGCGGGAGGGCCCCCAGCTACGCAGTATTTT
TRBD2 - TRBJ2-5 TRBV4-3 CASSQDGLAGEGETQYF TGCGCCAGCAGCCAAGATGGACTAGCGGGAGAAGGGGAGACCCAGTACTTC